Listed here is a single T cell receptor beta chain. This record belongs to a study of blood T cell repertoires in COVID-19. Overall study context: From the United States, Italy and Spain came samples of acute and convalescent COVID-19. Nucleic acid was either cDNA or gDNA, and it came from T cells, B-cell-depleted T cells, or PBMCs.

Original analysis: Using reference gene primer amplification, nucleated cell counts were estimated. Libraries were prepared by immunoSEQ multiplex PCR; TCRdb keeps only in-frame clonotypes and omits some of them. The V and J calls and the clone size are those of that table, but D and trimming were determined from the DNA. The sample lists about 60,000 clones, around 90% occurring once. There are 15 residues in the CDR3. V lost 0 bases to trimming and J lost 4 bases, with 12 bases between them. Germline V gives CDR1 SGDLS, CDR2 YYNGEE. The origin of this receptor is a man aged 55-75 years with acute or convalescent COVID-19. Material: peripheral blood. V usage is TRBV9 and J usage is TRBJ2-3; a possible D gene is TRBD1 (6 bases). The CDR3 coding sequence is TGTGCCAGCAGCGTAGATCCACAGGGCGCAGATACGCAGTATTTT. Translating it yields CASSVDPQGADTQYF.